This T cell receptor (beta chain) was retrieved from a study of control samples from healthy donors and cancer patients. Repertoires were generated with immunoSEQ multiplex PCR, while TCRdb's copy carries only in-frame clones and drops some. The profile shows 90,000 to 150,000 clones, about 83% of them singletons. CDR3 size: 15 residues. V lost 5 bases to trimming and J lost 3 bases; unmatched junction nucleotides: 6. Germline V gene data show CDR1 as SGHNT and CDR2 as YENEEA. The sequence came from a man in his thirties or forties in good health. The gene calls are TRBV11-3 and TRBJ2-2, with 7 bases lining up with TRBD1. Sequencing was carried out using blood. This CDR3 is CASSIGGRYTGELFF. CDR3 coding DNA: TGTGCCAGCAGCATAGGGGGCCGCTACACCGGGGAGCTGTTTTTT. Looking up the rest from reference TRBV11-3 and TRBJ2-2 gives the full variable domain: EAGVVQSPRYKIIEKKQPVAFWCNPISGHNTLYWYLQNLGQGPELLIRYENEEAVDDSQLPKDRFSAERLKGVDSTLKIQPAELGDSAVYLCASSIGGRYTGELFFGEGSRLTVL.